This record concerns one T cell receptor beta chain sequence. The antigen is unknown. A multiplex PCR was run with 60 Vbeta primers and 13 Jbeta primers. The protocol was immunoSEQ multiplex PCR, while the TCRdb copy is restricted to in-frame clones and leaves out a portion. The sample carries around 140,000 clones, around 80% recorded once. Everyone who donated was a healthy bone marrow donor. This record comes from a study of cytomegalovirus exposure and HLA in healthy donors. Study-wide results and limits: Later analysis demonstrated an association between a missense DCLRE1C variant and TCR beta V- and J-gene trimming. Cytomegalovirus status was reportedly diagnosed by the classifier with high specificity and sensitivity. For most TCR sequences rarity was the rule, although some public TCRs occurred in many donors.

Trimming removed 5 bases from V and 2 bases from J, with 13 bases in between. This CDR3 spans 14 amino acids. The germline CDR1 and CDR2 sequences are SNHLY and FYNNEI. This clonotype originated in a man in his forties or fifties in good health and CMV-seronegative. The chain has TRBV2 and TRBJ2-7, with D possibly TRBD1 on 6 matching bases. Material: PBMCs. The CDR3 spells CASSSRTAAYEQYF. The DNA for the CDR3 is TGTGCCAGCAGTTCACGGACAGCGGCCTACGAGCAGTACTTC.